The source of this T cell receptor (beta chain) is a study of cytomegalovirus exposure and HLA in healthy donors. General study points: Later analysis identified a missense DCLRE1C variant that was linked to TCR beta V- and J-gene trimming. The study labeled around 160 TCR beta chains cytomegalovirus-associated.

Remarks on this clone: Its antigen is not identified.

V was pared by 3 bases and J by 0 bases, with 4 bases of the junction left unmatched. CDR1 SGHRS and CDR2 YFSETQ come from the germline V gene. The CDR3 totals 18 residues. It was with 60 Vbeta and 13 Jbeta primers that the PCR ran. Assay: immunoSEQ multiplex PCR; the TCRdb copy retains only in-frame clones and omits some. The table records some 160,000 clones, roughly 84% of them present only once. The sequence came from a boy younger than 10 in good health and CMV-seronegative. Sequences were obtained from PBMCs. V gene TRBV5-1 combines with J gene TRBJ2-3, with 16 bases identical to TRBD2. The CDR3 DNA reads as TGCGCCAGCAGCTCTACGGGACTAGCGGGGGGGAGCACAGATACGCAGTATTTT. Translated, it gives CASSSTGLAGGSTDTQYF.